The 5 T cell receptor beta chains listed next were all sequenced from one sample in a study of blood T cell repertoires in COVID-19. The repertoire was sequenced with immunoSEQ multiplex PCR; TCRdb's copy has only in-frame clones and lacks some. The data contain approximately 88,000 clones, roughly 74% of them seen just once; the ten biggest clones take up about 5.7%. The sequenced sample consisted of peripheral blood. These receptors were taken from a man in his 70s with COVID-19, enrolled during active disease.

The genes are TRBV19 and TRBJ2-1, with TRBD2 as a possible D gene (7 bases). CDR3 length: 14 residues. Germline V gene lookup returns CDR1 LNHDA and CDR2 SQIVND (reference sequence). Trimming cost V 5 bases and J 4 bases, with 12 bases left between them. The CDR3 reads CASSGEGVYNEQFF. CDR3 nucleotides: TGTGCCAGTAGTGGGGAGGGGGTGTACAATGAGCAGTTCTTC.

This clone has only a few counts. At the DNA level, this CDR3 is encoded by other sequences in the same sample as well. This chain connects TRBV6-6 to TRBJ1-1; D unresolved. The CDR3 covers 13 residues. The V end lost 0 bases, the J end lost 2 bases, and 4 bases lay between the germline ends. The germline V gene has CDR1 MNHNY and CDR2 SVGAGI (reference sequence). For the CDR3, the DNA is TGTGCCAGCAGTTACTCGAGAAACACTGAAGCTTTCTTT. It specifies CASSYSRNTEAFF.

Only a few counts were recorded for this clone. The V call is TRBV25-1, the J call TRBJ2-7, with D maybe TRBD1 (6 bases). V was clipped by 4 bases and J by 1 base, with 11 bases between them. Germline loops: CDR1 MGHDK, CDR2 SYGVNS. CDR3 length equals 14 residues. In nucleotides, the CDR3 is TGTGCCAGCAGTGCGGCAGGGGATTCCTACGAGCAGTACTTC. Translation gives CASSAAGDSYEQYF.

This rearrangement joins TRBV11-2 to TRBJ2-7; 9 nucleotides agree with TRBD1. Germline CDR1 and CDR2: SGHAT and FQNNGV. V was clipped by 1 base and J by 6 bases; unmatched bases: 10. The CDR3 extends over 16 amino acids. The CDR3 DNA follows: TGTGCCAGCAGCTTAGTTGCAGGGACAGGGCCCATCGAGCAGTACTTC. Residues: CASSLVAGTGPIEQYF.

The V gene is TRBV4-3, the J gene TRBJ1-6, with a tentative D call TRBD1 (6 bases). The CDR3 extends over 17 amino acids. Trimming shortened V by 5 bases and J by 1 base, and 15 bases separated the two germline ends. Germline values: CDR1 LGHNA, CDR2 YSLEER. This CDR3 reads CASSGAGGPSYNSPLHF. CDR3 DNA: TGCGCCAGCAGCGGGGCGGGGGGGCCATCCTATAATTCACCCCTCCACTTT.